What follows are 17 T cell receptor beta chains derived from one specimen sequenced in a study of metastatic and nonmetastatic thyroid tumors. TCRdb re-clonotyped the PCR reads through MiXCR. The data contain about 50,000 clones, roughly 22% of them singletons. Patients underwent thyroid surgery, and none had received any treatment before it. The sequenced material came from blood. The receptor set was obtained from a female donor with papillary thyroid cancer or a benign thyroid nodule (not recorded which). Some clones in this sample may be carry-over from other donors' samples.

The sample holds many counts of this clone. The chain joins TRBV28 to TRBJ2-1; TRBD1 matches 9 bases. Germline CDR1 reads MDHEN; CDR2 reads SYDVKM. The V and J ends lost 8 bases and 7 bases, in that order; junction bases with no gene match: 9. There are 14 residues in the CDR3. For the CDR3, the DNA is TGTGCCAGCGGCCGGGACAGGGTCAAGAATGAGCAGTTCTTC. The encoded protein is CASGRDRVKNEQFF.

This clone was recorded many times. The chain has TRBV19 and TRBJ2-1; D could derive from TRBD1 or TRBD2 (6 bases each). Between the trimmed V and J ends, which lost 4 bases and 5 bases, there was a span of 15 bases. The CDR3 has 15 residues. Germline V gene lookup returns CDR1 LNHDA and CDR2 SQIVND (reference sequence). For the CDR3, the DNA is TGTGCCAGTAGTACCCAAGGAGGGGGACACAATGAGCAGTTCTTC. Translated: CASSTQGGGHNEQFF.

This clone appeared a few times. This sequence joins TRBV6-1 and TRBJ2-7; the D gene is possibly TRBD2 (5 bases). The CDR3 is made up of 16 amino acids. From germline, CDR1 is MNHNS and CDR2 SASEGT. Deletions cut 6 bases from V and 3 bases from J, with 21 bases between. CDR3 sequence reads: CASRYSLEKDCYEQYF. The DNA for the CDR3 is TGTGCCAGCAGATATTCACTAGAGAAGGACTGCTACGAGCAGTACTTC.

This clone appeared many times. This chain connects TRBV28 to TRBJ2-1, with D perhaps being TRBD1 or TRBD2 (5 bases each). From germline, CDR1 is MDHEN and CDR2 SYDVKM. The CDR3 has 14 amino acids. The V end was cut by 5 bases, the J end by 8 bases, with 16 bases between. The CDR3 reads CASSLEGPFDEQFF. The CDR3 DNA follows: TGTGCCAGCAGTCTTGAGGGGCCCTTCGATGAGCAGTTCTTC.

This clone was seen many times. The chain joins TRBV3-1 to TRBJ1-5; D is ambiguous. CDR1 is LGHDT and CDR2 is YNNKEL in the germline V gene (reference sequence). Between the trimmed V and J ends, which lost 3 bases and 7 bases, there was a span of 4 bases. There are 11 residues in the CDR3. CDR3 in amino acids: CASSQGQPQHF. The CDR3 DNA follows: TGTGCCAGCAGCCAGGGCCAGCCCCAGCATTTT.

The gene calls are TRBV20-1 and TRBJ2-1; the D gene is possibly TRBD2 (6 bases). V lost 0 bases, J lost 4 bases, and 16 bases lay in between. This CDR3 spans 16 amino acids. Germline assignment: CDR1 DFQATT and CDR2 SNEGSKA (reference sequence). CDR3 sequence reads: CSAREPTGARYNEQFF. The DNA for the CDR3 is TGCAGTGCTAGAGAGCCCACGGGAGCACGGTACAATGAGCAGTTCTTC.

This chain's CDR3 is CASSHNGGSGNTIYF. The CDR3 region has the DNA TGTGCCAGCAGCCACAATGGGGGAAGTGGAAACACCATATATTTT. The chain uses TRBV11-2 and TRBJ1-3; weak D call: TRBD1 (5 bases). The V gene's germline CDR1 is SGHAT and CDR2 FQNNGV. CDR3 size: 15 residues. V gave up 5 bases and J gave up 3 bases, with 14 bases separating them.

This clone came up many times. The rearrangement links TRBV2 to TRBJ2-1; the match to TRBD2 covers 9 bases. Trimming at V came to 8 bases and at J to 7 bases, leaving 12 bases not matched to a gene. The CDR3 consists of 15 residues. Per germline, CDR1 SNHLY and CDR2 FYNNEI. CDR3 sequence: CASLDLNSGRNEQFF. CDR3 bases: TGTGCCAGCCTCGATTTGAATAGCGGGAGAAATGAGCAGTTCTTC.

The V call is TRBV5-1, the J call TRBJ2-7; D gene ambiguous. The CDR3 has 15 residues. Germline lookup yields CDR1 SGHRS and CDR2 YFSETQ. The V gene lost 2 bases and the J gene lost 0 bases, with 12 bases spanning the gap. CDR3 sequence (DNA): TGCGCCAGCAGCTTTAATGGGGTGTGCTCCTACGAGCAGTACTTC. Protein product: CASSFNGVCSYEQYF.

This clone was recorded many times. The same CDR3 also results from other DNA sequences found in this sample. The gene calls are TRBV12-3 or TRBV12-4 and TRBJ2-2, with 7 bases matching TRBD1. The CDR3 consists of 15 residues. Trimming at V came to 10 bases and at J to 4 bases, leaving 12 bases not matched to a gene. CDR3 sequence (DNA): TGTGCCACCCAGTTTCGGGACAGCGGCACCGGGGAGCTGTTTTTT. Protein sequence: CATQFRDSGTGELFF.

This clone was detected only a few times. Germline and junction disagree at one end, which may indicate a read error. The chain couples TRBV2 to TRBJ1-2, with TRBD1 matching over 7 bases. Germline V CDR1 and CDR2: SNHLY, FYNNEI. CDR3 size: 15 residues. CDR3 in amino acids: CASSGQGSQLYVYTF. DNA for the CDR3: TGTGCCAGCAGTGGACAGGGCTCACAACTCTATGTCTACACCTTC.

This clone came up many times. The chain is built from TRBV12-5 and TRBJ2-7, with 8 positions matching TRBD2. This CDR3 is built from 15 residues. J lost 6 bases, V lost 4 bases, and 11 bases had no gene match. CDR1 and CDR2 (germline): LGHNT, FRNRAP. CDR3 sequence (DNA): TGTGCTAGTGGTTCCCCGGGACTAGGTGTCTGCGAGCAGTACTTC. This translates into CASGSPGLGVCEQYF.

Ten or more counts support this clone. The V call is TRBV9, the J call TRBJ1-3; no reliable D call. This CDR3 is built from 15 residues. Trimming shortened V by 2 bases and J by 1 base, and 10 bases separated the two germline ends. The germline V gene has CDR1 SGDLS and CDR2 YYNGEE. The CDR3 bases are TGTGCCAGCAGCGTTAACAGTCAATCTGGAAACACCATATATTTT. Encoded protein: CASSVNSQSGNTIYF.

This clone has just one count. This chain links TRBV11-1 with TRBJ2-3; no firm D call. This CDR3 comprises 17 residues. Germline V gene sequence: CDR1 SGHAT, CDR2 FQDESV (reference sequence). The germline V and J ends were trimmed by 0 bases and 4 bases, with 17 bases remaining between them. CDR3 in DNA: TGTGCCAGCAGCTTAGCGTATCGGCCCACCAGCCCAGATACGCAGTATTTT. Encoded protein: CASSLAYRPTSPDTQYF.

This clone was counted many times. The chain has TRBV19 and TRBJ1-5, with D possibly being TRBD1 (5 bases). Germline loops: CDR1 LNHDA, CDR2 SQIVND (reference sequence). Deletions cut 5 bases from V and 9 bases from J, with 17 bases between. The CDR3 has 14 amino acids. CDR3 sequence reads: CASSDTGGGGPQHF. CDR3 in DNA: TGTGCCAGTAGTGACACAGGCGGTGGAGGGCCCCAGCATTTT.

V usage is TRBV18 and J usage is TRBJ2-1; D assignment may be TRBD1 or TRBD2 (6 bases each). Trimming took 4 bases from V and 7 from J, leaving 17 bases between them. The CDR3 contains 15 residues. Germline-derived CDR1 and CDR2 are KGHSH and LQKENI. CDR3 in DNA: TGTGCCAGCTCACGTAGCCGGGGGCGGTCTAATGAGCAGTTCTTC. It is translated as CASSRSRGRSNEQFF. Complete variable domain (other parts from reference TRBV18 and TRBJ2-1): NAGVMQNPRHLVRRRGQEARLRCSPMKGHSHVYWYRQLPEEGLKFMVYLQKENIIDESGMPKERFSAEFPKEGPSILRIQQVVRGDSAAYFCASSRSRGRSNEQFFGPGTRLTVL.

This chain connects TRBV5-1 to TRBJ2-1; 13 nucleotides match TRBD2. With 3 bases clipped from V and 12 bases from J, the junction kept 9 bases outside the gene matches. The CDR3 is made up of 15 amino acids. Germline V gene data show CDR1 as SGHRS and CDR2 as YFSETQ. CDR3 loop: CASSSLAGGPKVQFF. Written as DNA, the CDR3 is TGCGCCAGCAGCTCACTAGCGGGAGGGCCGAAAGTGCAGTTCTTC.